The entry below describes one T cell receptor (beta chain). Its antigen remains unknown. This entry is derived from a study of shared clonotypes between healthy human individuals. Study conclusions and caveats: Naive CD4 clonotype sharing across several donors was around 5.5%.

Looked up from germline, CDR1 is MGHRA and CDR2 is YSYEKL. The CDR3 runs to 14 residues. With V trimmed by 8 bases and J by 3 bases, 5 bases remained unmatched. It was CD45RO-negative cells, positively selected for CCR7, that made up naive CD8 cells, with terminally differentiated effector memory CD45RA+ cells excluded. The run depth of the assay was deep. Clones were read by immunoSEQ multiplex PCR, and TCRdb kept only the in-frame ones, dropping some. The table includes about 2.1 million clones, 85% to 95% detected once. Material: naive CD8+ T cells from PBMCs. This rearrangement joins TRBV4-1 to TRBJ2-1; the match to TRBD2 covers 9 bases. The sequence was obtained from a man between 18 and 29 years old in good health. Some clones in this sample may be carry-over from other donors' samples. In DNA, the CDR3 is TGCGCCAGCCGAAAAGCGGGAGGCTACAATGAGCAGTTCTTC. This codes for CASRKAGGYNEQFF.